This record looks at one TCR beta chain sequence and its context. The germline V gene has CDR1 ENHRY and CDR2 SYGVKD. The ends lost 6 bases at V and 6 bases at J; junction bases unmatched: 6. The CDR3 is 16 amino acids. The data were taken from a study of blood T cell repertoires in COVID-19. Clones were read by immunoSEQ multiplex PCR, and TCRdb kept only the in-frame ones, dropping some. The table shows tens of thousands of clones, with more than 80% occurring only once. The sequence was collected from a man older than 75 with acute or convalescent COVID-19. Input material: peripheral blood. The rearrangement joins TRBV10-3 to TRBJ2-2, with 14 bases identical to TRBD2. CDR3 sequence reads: CAIRATSGRASGELFF. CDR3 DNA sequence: TGTGCCATCAGAGCGACTAGCGGGAGGGCGTCCGGGGAGCTGTTTTTT.